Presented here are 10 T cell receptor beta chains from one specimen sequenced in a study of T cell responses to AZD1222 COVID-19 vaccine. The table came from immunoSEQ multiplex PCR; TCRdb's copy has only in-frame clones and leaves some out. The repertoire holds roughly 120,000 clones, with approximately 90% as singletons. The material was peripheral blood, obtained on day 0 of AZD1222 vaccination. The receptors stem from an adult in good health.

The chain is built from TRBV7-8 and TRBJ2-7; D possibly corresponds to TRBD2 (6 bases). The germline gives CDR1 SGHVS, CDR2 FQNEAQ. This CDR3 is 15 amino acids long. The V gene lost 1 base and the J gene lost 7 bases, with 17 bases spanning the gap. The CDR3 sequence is CASSLGLGTSLEQYF. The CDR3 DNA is TGTGCCAGCAGCTTAGGGCTTGGGACTTCCCTGGAGCAGTACTTC.

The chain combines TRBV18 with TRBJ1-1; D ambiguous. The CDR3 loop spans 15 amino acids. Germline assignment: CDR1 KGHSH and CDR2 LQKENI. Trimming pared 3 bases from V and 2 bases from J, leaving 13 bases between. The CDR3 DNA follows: TGTGCCAGCTCACCTAACCTGGCTGGCAACACTGAAGCTTTCTTT. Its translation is CASSPNLAGNTEAFF.

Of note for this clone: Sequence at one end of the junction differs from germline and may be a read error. CDR3 in DNA: TGCGCCAGCAGCGAGTCCGCCAGGGGGCTGACTGAAGCTTTCTTT. Encoded protein: CASSESARGLTEAFF. The V gene is TRBV10-1, the J gene TRBJ1-1; 8 bases are shared with TRBD1. In germline, CDR1 is WNHNN, CDR2 SYGVQD (reference sequence). CDR3 size: 15 residues.

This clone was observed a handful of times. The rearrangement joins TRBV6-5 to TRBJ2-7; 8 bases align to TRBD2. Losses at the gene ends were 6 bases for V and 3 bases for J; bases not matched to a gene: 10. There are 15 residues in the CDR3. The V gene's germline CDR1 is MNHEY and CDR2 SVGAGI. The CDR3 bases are TGTGCCAGCAGCAGCCCCGGGACTAGTTACTACGAGCAGTACTTC. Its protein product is CASSSPGTSYYEQYF.

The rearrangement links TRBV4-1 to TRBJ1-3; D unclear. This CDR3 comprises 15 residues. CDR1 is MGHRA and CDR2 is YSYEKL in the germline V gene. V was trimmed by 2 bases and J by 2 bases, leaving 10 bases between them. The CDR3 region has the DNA TGCGCCAGCAGCCAACTGGGATACGCTGGAAACACCATATATTTT. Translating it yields CASSQLGYAGNTIYF.

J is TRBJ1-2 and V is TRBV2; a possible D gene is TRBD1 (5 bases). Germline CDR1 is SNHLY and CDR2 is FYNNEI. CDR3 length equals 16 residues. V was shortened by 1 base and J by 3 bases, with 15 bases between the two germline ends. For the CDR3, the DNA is TGTGCCAGCAGTGAAGTACTTCTCCTAGGGGACTATGGCTACACCTTC. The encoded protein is CASSEVLLLGDYGYTF.

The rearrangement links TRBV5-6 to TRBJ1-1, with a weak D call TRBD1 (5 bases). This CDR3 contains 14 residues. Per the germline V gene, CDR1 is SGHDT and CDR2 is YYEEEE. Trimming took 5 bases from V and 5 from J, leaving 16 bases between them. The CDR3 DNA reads TGTGCCAGCAGTTTAAGGGCTTGGGGGACTGAAGCTTTCTTT. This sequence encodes CASSLRAWGTEAFF.

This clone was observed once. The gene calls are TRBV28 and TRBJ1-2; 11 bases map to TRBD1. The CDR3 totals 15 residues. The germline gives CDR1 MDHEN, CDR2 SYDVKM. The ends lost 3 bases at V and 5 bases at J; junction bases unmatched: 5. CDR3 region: CASSFPDRGPYGYTF. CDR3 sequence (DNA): TGTGCCAGCAGTTTCCCGGACAGGGGGCCGTATGGCTACACCTTC.

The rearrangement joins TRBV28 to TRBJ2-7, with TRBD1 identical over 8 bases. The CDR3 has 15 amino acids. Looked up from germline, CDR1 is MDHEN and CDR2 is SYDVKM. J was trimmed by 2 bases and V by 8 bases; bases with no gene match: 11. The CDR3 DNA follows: TGTGCCAGCTACGGGAGCAGGGGGCTCACCTACGAGCAGTACTTC. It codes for CASYGSRGLTYEQYF.

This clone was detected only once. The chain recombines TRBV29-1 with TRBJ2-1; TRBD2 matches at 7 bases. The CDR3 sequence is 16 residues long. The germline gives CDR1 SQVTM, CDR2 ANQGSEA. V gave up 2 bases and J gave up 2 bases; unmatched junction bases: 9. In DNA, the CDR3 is TGCAGCGTTGAAAGGCTAGCGGCCTCTACCTACAATGAGCAGTTCTTC. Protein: CSVERLAASTYNEQFF.